This T cell receptor (beta chain) appears in the sequencing data of a study of Graves' ophthalmopathy and Graves' hyperthyroidism. As for the study in general: Before any treatment was given, at initial diagnosis, peripheral blood was collected.

The germline CDR1 and CDR2 sequences are MNHEY and SVGEGT. This CDR3 spans 15 amino acids. Trimming took 6 bases from V and 1 from J, leaving 15 bases between them. It was from roughly 10 ml of fresh peripheral blood that the PBMCs came. A remark on this clonotype: Antigen unknown.

RNA transcripts yielded amplified TCR beta CDR3 regions. RT-PCR was first run with HTBI primers, then multiplex PCR in a second round. TCRdb passed the multiplex PCR reads through MiXCR, listing each CDR3 protein once. The profile shows around 470,000 distinct CDR3 sequences, approximately 14% of them singletons. Overall study findings and caveats: Ophthalmopathy and stable hyperthyroidism were discriminated by a 13-signature model, with about 91% sensitivity and about 84% specificity.

The receptor comes from a woman aged 30 to 39 with Graves' ophthalmopathy. The V gene is TRBV6-2 or TRBV6-3, the J gene TRBJ1-1; D remains unclear. Sequencing was performed on blood. The CDR3 DNA reads as TGTGCCAGCAGCCCCTGGAGACTGTCGAACACTGAAGCTTTCTTT. It translates to CASSPWRLSNTEAFF.